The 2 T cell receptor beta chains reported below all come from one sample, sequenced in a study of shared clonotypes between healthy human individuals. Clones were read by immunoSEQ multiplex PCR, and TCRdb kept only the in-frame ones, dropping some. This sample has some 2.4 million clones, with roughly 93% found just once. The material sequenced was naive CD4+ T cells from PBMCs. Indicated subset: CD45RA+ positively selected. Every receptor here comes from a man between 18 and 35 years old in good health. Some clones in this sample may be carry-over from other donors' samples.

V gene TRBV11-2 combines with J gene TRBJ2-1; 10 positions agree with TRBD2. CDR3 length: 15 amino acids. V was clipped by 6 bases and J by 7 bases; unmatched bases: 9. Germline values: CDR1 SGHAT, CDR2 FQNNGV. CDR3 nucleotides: TGTGCCAGCAGATATGGACTAGCGGTTTCTAATGAGCAGTTCTTC. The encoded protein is CASRYGLAVSNEQFF.

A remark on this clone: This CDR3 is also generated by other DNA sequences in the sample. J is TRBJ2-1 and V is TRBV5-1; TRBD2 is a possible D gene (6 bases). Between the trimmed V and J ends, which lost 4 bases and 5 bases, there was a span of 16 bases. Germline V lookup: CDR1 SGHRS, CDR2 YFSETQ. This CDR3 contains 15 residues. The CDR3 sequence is CASSLGSSGNNEQFF. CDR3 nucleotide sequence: TGCGCCAGCAGCCTGGGGAGTAGCGGAAACAATGAGCAGTTCTTC. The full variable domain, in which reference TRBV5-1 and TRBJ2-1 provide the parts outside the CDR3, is KAGVTQTPRYLIKTRGQQVTLSCSPISGHRSVSWYQQTPGQGLQFLFEYFSETQRNKGNFPGRFSGRQFSNSRSEMNVSTLELGDSALYLCASSLGSSGNNEQFFGPGTRLTVL.